A selection of T cell receptor beta chains follows, all from one sample in a study of CD8+ T cells in alopecia areata. Libraries were prepared by immunoSEQ multiplex PCR; TCRdb keeps only in-frame clonotypes and omits some of them. The sample includes about 120,000 clones, 47% of them seen just once. Sequencing was performed on NKG2D-low CD8+ T cells sorted from blood. The receptor set was obtained from a human donor with alopecia areata. The CDR3 runs from the conserved cysteine through the conserved F or W. The D gene is left open where the match is weak. Some rows mark clone size as missing; the rest say once, few, many or name a class of expanded clone.

TRBV29-1	few	TRBJ1-5	.	TGCAGCGTTGAAAACGATCAGCCCCAGCATTTT	CSVENDQPQHF
TRBV29-1	.	TRBJ1-2	.	TGCAGCGTCTGGGTGCCCCCCAGCTATGGCTACACCTTC	CSVWVPPSYGYTF
TRBV27	.	TRBJ1-5	.	TGTGCCAGCAGTCCCCTGACAGATAGCAATCAGCCCCAGCATTTT	CASSPLTDSNQPQHF
TRBV29-1	.	TRBJ2-7	TRBD1	TGCAGCGTTGAAGGATACTCCGGGACAGGCTACGAGCAGTACTTC	CSVEGYSGTGYEQYF
TRBV2	few	TRBJ2-3	.	TGTGCCAGCAGCCCGGAGGTTAGCACAGATACGCAGTATTTT	CASSPEVSTDTQYF
TRBV9	.	TRBJ1-1	.	TGTGCCAGCAGTCCAGCCGTGAACACTGAAGCTTTCTTT	CASSPAVNTEAFF
TRBV27	.	TRBJ2-7	.	TGTGCCAGCAGCGGTAGCTCCTACGAGCAGTACTTC	CASSGSSYEQYF
TRBV7-2	once	TRBJ2-6	.	TGTGCCAGCAGCTTATGGGCACCTGGGGCCAACGTCCTGACTTTC	CASSLWAPGANVLTF
TRBV4-3	.	TRBJ2-3	.	TGCGCCAGCAGCTCAGTCGGGAGACCAGATACGCAGTATTTT	CASSSVGRPDTQYF
TRBV29-1	.	TRBJ1-2	TRBD1	TGCAGCGCCGTGACAGGGGGCGCGGATGGCTACACCTTC	CSAVTGGADGYTF
TRBV27	.	TRBJ2-3	.	TGTGCCAGCAGTCCGCTCCTGAGCACAGATACGCAGTATTTT	CASSPLLSTDTQYF
TRBV9	once	TRBJ2-1	TRBD1	TGTGCCAGCAGCGCCGGGACAGCCAATGAGCAGTTCTTC	CASSAGTANEQFF
TRBV29-1	few	TRBJ2-4	.	TGCAGCGTTGTCTCATCCAACATTCACTACTTC	CSVVSSNIHYF
TRBV4-1	.	TRBJ2-1	.	TGCGCCAGCAGCCAAGTGTCGAACTACAATGAGCAGTTCTTC	CASSQVSNYNEQFF
TRBV6-6	.	TRBJ2-3	TRBD1	TGTGCCAGTAACGAGGGGGCACGCACAGATACGCAGTATTTT	CASNEGARTDTQYF
TRBV5-1	.	TRBJ2-1	TRBD2	TGCGCCAGCAGCCCCGGACTAGCGGGGGACGCTAGCTACAATGAGCAGTTCTTC	CASSPGLAGDASYNEQFF